This T cell receptor (beta chain) was identified during a study of blood T cell repertoires in COVID-19. Trimming cost V 6 bases and J 14 bases, with 22 bases left between them. The CDR3 covers 13 residues. In the authors' methods: Counts of nucleated cells, estimated from reference gene primer amplification, were obtained. Measured with immunoSEQ multiplex PCR; TCRdb has only the in-frame clones, and not every one. V and J calls and clone size follow that table, whereas D and trimming were derived from the DNA. The sample consists of under 250,000 clones, about nine tenths of them appearing once. V is TRBV12-3 or TRBV12-4 and J is TRBJ1-2; a possible D gene is TRBD1 (5 bases). Material: peripheral blood. The TCR sequence derives from a man aged 30-40 years with COVID-19, enrolled during active disease. The CDR3 reads CASSLGRGGLSTF. In nucleotides, the CDR3 is TGTGCCAGCAGCCTCGGGAGGGGTGGATTGAGTACCTTC.